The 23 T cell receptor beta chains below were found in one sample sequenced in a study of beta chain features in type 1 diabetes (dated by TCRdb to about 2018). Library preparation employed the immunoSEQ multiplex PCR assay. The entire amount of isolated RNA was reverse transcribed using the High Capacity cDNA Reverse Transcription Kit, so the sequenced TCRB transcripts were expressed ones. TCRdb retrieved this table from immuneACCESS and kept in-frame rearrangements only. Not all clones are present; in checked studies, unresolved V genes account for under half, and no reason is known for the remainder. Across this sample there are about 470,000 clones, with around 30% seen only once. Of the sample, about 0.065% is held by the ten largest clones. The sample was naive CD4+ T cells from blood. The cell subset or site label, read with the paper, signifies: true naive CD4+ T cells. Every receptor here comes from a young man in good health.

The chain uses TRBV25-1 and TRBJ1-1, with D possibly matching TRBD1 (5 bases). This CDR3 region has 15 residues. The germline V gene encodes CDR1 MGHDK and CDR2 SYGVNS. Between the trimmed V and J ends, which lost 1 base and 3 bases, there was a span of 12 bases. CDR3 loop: CASSESGHWDTEAFF. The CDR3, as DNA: TGTGCCAGCAGTGAATCTGGACACTGGGACACTGAAGCTTTCTTT. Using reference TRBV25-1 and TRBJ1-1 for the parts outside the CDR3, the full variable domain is EADIYQTPRYLVIGTGKKITLECSQTMGHDKMYWYQQDPGMELHLIHYSYGVNSTEKGDLSSESTVSRIRTEHFPLTLESARPSHTSQYLCASSESGHWDTEAFFGQGTRLTVV.

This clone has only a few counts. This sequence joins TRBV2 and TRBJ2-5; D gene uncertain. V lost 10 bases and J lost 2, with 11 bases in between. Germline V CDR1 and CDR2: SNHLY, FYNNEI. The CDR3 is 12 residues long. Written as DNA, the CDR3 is TGTGCCAACTCTCTCTGGCAAGAGACCCAGTACTTC. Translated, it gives CANSLWQETQYF.

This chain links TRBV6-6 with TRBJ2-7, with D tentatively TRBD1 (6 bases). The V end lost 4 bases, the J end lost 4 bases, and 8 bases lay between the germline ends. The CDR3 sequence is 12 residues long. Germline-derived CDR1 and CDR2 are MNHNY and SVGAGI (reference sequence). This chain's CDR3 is CASSFGQYEQYF. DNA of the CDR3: TGTGCCAGCAGTTTCGGACAGTACGAGCAGTACTTC.

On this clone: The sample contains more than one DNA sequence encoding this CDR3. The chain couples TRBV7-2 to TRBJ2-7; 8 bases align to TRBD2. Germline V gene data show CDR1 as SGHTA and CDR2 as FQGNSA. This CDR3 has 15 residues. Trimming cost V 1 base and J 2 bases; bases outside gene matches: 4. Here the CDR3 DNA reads TGTGCCAGCAGCTTAGAGAGCGGGAGCCCCTACGAGCAGTACTTC. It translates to CASSLESGSPYEQYF.

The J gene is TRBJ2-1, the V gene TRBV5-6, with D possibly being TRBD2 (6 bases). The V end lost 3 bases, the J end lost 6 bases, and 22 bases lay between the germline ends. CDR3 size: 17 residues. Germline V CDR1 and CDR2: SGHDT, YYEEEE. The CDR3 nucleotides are TGTGCCAGCAGCTCGCTAGGTCGGGGGAGGCGTTTCAATGAGCAGTTCTTC. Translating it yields CASSSLGRGRRFNEQFF. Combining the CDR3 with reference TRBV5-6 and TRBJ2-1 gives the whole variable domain DAGVTQSPTHLIKTRGQQVTLRCSPKSGHDTVSWYQQALGQGPQFIFQYYEEEERQRGNFPDRFSGHQFPNYSSELNVNALLLGDSALYLCASSSLGRGRRFNEQFFGPGTRLTVL.

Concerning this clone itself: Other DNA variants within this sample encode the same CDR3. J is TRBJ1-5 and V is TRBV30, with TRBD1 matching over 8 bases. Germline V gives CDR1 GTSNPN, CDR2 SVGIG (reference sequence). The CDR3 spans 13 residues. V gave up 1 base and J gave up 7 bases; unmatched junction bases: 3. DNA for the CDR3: TGTGCCTGGAGTGACAGGGGGGGACAGCCCCAGCATTTT. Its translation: CAWSDRGGQPQHF.

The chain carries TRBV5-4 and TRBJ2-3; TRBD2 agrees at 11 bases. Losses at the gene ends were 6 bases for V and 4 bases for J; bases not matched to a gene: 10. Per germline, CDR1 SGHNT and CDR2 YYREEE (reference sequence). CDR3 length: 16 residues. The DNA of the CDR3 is TGTGCCAGCACCTGGGGGCTAGCGGGAGGAGCAGATACGCAGTATTTT. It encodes CASTWGLAGGADTQYF.

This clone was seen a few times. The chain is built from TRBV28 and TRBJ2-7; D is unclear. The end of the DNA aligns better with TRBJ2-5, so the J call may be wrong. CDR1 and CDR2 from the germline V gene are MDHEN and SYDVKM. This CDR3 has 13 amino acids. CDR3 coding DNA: TGTGCCAGCAGCCTCGATAATTCAGGGACCCAGTACTTC. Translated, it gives CASSLDNSGTQYF.

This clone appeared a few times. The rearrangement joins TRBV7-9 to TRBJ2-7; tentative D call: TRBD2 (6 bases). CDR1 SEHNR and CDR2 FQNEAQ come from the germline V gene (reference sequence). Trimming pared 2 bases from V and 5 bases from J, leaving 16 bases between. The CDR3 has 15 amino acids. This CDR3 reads CASSLFKEEGNEQYF. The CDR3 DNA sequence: TGTGCCAGCAGCTTATTTAAGGAGGAGGGGAACGAGCAGTACTTC.

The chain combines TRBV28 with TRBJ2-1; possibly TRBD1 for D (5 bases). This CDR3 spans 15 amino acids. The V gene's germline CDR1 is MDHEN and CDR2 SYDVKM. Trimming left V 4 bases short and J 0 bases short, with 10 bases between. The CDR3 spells CASSSRGNSYNEQFF. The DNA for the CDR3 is TGTGCCAGCAGTTCTAGGGGAAACTCCTACAATGAGCAGTTCTTC.

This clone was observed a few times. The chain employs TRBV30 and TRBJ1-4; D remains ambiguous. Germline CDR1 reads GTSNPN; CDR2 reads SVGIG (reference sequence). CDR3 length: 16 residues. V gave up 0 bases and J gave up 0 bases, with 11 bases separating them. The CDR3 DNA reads TGTGCCTGGAGTGTCCCAGTGTTCACAACTAATGAAAAACTGTTTTTT. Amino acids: CAWSVPVFTTNEKLFF. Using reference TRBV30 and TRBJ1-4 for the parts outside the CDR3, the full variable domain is SQTIHQWPATLVQPVGSPLSLECTVEGTSNPNLYWYRQAAGRGLQLLFYSVGIGQISSEVPQNLSASRPQDRQFILSSKKLLLSDSGFYLCAWSVPVFTTNEKLFFGSGTQLSVL.

CDR3 in amino acids: CSVGGTKNIQYF. The CDR3 DNA is TGCAGCGTTGGAGGGACCAAAAACATTCAGTACTTC. The chain links TRBV29-1 to TRBJ2-4; possibly TRBD2 for D (5 bases). The germline V gene has CDR1 SQVTM and CDR2 ANQGSEA. This CDR3 has 12 amino acids. The ends were cut back, 4 bases at V and 2 bases at J, with 6 bases in the middle.

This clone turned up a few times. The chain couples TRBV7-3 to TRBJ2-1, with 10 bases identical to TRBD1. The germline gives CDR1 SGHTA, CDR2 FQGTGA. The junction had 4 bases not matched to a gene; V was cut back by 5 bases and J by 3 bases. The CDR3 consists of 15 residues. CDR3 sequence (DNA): TGTGCCAGCAGCCCCGGGACAGGGGTCTACAATGAGCAGTTCTTC. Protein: CASSPGTGVYNEQFF.

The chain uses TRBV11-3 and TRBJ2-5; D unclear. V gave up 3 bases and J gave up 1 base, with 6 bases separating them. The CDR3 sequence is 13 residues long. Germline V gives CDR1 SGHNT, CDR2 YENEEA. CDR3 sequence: CASSLGFQETQYF. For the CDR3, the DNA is TGTGCCAGCAGCTTGGGTTTCCAAGAGACCCAGTACTTC.

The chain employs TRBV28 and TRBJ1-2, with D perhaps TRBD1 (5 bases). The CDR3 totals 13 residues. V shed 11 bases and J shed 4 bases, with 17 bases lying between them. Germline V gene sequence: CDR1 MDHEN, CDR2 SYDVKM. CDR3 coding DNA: TGTGCCGCGGGGACCCCGTCGGGCTATGGCTACACCTTC. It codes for CAAGTPSGYGYTF.

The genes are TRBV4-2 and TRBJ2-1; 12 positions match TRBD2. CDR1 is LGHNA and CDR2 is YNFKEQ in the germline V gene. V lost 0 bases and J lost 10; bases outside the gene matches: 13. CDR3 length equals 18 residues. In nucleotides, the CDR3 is TGTGCCAGCAGCCAAGAAGGGAGGCTAGCGGGAGGGCGAGGAGAGCAGTTCTTC. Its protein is CASSQEGRLAGGRGEQFF.

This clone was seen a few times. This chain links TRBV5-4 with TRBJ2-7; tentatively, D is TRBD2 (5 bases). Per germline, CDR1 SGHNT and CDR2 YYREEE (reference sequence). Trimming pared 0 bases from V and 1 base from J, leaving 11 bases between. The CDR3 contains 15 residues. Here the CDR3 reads CASSLAATNSYEQYF. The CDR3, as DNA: TGTGCCAGCAGCTTGGCTGCGACTAATTCCTACGAGCAGTACTTC.

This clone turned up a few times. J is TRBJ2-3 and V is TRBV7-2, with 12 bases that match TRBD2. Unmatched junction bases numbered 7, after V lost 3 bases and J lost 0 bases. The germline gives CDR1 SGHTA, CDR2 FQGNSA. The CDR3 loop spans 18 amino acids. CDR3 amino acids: CASSLRTSGRSSTDTQYF. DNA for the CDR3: TGTGCCAGCAGCTTGCGAACTAGCGGGAGGTCTAGCACAGATACGCAGTATTTT.

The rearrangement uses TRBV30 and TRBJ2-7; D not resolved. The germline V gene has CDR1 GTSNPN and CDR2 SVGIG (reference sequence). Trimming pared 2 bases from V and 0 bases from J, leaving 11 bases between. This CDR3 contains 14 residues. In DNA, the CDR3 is TGTGCCTGGAGTCGGAAAGGTAGCTCCTACGAGCAGTACTTC. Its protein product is CAWSRKGSSYEQYF.

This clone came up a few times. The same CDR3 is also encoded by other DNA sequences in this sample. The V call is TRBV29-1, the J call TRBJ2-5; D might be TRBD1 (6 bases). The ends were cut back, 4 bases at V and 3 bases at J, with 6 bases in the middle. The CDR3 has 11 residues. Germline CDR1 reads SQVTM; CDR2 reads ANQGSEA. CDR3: CSVGTEETQYF. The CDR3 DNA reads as TGCAGCGTTGGGACAGAAGAGACCCAGTACTTC. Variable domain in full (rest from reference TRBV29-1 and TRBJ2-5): SAVISQKPSRDICQRGTSLTIQCQVDSQVTMMFWYRQQPGQSLTLIATANQGSEATYESGFVIDKFPISRPNLTFSTLTVSNMSPEDSSIYLCSVGTEETQYFGPGTRLLVL.

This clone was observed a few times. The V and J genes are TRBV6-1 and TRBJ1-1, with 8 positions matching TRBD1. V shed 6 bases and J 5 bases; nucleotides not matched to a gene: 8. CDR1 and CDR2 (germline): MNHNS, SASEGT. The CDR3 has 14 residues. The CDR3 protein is CASRPTGALTEAFF. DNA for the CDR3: TGTGCCAGCAGGCCGACAGGGGCGCTGACTGAAGCTTTCTTT.

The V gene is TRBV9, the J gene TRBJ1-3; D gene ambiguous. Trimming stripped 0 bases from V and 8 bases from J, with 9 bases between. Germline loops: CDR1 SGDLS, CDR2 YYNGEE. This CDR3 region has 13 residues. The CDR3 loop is CASSVGLADTIYF. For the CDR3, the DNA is TGTGCCAGCAGCGTAGGCCTAGCGGACACCATATATTTT. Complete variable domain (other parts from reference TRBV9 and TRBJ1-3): DSGVTQTPKHLITATGQRVTLRCSPRSGDLSVYWYQQSLDQGLQFLIQYYNGEERAKGNILERFSAQQFPDLHSELNLSSLELGDSALYFCASSVGLADTIYFGEGSWLTVV.

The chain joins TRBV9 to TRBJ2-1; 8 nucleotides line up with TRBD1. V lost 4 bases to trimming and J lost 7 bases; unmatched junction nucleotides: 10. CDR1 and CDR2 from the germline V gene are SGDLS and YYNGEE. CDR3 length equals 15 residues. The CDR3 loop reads CASSPRQGLANEQFF. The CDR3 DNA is TGTGCCAGCAGCCCACGACAGGGGCTGGCAAATGAGCAGTTCTTC.